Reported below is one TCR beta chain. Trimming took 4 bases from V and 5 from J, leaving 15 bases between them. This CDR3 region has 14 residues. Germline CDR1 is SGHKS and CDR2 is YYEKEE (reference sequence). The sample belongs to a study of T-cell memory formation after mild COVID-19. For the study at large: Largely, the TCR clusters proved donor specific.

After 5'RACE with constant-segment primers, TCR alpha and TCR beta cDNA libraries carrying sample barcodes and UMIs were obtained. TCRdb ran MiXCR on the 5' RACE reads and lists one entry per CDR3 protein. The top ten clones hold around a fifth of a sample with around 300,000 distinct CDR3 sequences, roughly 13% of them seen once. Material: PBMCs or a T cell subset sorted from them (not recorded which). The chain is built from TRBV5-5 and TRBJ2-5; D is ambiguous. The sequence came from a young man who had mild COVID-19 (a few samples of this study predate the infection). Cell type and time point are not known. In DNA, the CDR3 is TGTGCCAGCAGCCCGGGCCTCTCAGTCGAGACCCAGTACTTC. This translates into CASSPGLSVETQYF.